This passage covers 23 T cell receptor beta chains from one sample sequenced in a study of T cell responses to AZD1222 COVID-19 vaccine. The protocol was immunoSEQ multiplex PCR, while the TCRdb copy is restricted to in-frame clones and leaves out a portion. The sample carries roughly 150,000 clones, roughly 90% recorded once. This material consisted of peripheral blood, taken on day 0 of AZD1222 vaccination. The receptors come from an adult in good health.

The rearrangement links TRBV10-3 to TRBJ2-1; D gene uncertain. V was clipped by 0 bases and J by 5 bases, with 5 bases between them. There are 13 residues in the CDR3. Germline V gives CDR1 ENHRY, CDR2 SYGVKD. CDR3 coding DNA: TGTGCCATCAGTGAGTCGATCGACAATGAGCAGTTCTTC. Encoded protein: CAISESIDNEQFF.

The chain has TRBV6-5 and TRBJ2-3; D remains ambiguous. V lost 6 bases, J lost 1 base, and 8 bases lay in between. Germline V gene lookup returns CDR1 MNHEY and CDR2 SVGAGI. The CDR3 consists of 13 residues. The CDR3 DNA reads as TGTGCCAGCAGGTCCGGCCGCACAGATACGCAGTATTTT. It encodes CASRSGRTDTQYF.

This clone came up a few times. Other DNA sequences within the sample encode an identical CDR3. J is TRBJ1-6 and V is TRBV27; unclear D gene. CDR3 length: 16 residues. CDR1 is MNHEY, CDR2 SMNVEV, per germline (reference sequence). Trimming removed 6 bases at V and 0 bases at J, with 12 bases between. The CDR3: CASSLSRVSYNSPLHF. The CDR3 DNA reads TGTGCCAGCAGCCTGTCTCGAGTCTCCTATAATTCACCCCTCCACTTT.

The chain couples TRBV6-4 to TRBJ2-1, with a tentative D call TRBD2 (6 bases). Germline V gives CDR1 MRHNA, CDR2 SNTAGT. V lost 6 bases and J lost 0, with 12 bases in between. The length of the CDR3 is 15 residues. The CDR3 loop reads CASSLAESSYNEQFF. The CDR3 coding sequence is TGTGCCAGCAGCTTAGCGGAAAGCTCCTACAATGAGCAGTTCTTC.

The gene calls are TRBV10-2 and TRBJ2-7; D is possibly TRBD2 (7 bases). The CDR3 has 14 amino acids. Between the trimmed V and J ends, which lost 3 bases and 2 bases, there was a span of 11 bases. Germline CDR1 is WSHSY and CDR2 is SAAADI. CDR3 loop: CASSDAGATYEQYF. The CDR3 DNA sequence: TGCGCCAGCAGTGACGCGGGGGCCACCTACGAGCAGTACTTC.

This clone was counted only a few times. V gene TRBV5-4 combines with J gene TRBJ2-2, with 11 bases identical to TRBD2. The germline V gene has CDR1 SGHNT and CDR2 YYREEE (reference sequence). The CDR3 has 17 residues. Trimming took 3 bases from V and 4 from J; bases not matched to a gene: 8. The CDR3 reads CASSYPGLAGGTGELFF. The DNA for the CDR3 is TGTGCCAGCAGCTACCCAGGTCTAGCGGGAGGCACCGGGGAGCTGTTTTTT.

The J gene is TRBJ2-1, the V gene TRBV7-2; 8 nucleotides match TRBD2. The germline V gene encodes CDR1 SGHTA and CDR2 FQGNSA. This CDR3 region has 16 residues. The V and J ends lost 0 bases and 6 bases, in that order; junction bases with no gene match: 7. CDR3 loop: CASSLASGAGANEQFF. The CDR3 coding sequence is TGTGCCAGCAGCTTAGCTAGCGGGGCGGGGGCCAATGAGCAGTTCTTC. Variable domain in full (rest from reference TRBV7-2 and TRBJ2-1): GAGVSQSPSNKVTEKGKDVELRCDPISGHTALYWYRQSLGQGLEFLIYFQGNSAPDKSGLPSDRFSAERTGGSVSTLTIQRTQQEDSAVYLCASSLASGAGANEQFFGPGTRLTVL.

The chain couples TRBV29-1 to TRBJ1-1; no clear D gene. The CDR3 extends over 11 amino acids. The ends were cut back, 3 bases at V and 5 bases at J, with 7 bases in the middle. Germline CDR1 SQVTM, CDR2 ANQGSEA. The CDR3 DNA sequence: TGCAGCGTTGAGGGATCGACTGAAGCTTTCTTT. Amino acid sequence: CSVEGSTEAFF.

The rearrangement links TRBV7-9 to TRBJ1-2; 8 bases match TRBD1. The CDR3 totals 13 residues. After removal of 4 bases from V and 8 bases from J, the junction contained 6 bases not matched to a gene. The germline V gene encodes CDR1 SEHNR and CDR2 FQNEAQ (reference sequence). Here the CDR3 reads CASSSTGVGGYTF. The CDR3 coding sequence is TGTGCCAGCAGCTCGACAGGGGTCGGGGGCTACACCTTC.

The rearrangement joins TRBV20-1 to TRBJ1-4, with D unclear. Germline assignment: CDR1 DFQATT and CDR2 SNEGSKA (reference sequence). Deletions cut 3 bases from V and 8 bases from J, with 13 bases between. The CDR3 sequence is 13 residues long. The CDR3 nucleotides read TGCAGTGCTAGTCCAGGATTACGAGAAAAACTGTTTTTT. Its protein is CSASPGLREKLFF.

This chain connects TRBV4-1 to TRBJ2-7; TRBD1 matches at 7 bases. V lost 0 bases, J lost 6 bases, and 8 bases stayed unmatched. Germline values: CDR1 MGHRA, CDR2 YSYEKL. This CDR3 spans 15 amino acids. CDR3 in amino acids: CASSQEQGIRSEQYF. The CDR3 DNA is TGCGCCAGCAGCCAAGAACAGGGGATCCGTTCCGAGCAGTACTTC.

The V call is TRBV5-1, the J call TRBJ2-3; the match to TRBD2 covers 10 bases. Germline CDR1 and CDR2: SGHRS and YFSETQ. This CDR3 comprises 16 residues. V trimming: 2 bases; J trimming: 4 bases; junction bases outside the gene matches: 7. The CDR3 loop is CASSLGSSGSSDTQYF. CDR3 nucleotides: TGCGCCAGCAGCTTAGGATCTAGCGGGAGCTCAGATACGCAGTATTTT.

The V and J genes are TRBV6-1 and TRBJ2-7, with D perhaps matching TRBD1 or TRBD2 (6 bases each). Germline-derived CDR1 and CDR2 are MNHNS and SASEGT. V shed 2 bases and J shed 5 bases, with 13 bases lying between them. This CDR3 spans 14 amino acids. CDR3 loop: CASSETTGRHEQYF. The CDR3, as DNA: TGTGCCAGCAGTGAAACCACAGGGAGGCACGAGCAGTACTTC.

The chain carries TRBV4-1 and TRBJ1-2; possible D gene TRBD1, 5 bases. With 3 bases removed from V and 4 bases from J, the gap between germline ends came to 9 bases. From germline, CDR1 is MGHRA and CDR2 YSYEKL. There are 13 residues in the CDR3. The CDR3: CASSHFDSYGYTF. The CDR3 coding sequence is TGCGCCAGCAGCCATTTCGACAGCTATGGCTACACCTTC.

There are a few counts of this clone. This CDR3 is CASSPTGGFASPLHF. CDR3 nucleotides: TGTGCCAGCAGCCCGACAGGGGGGTTTGCTTCACCCCTCCACTTT. The genes are TRBV7-6 and TRBJ1-6, with 9 bases fitting TRBD1. The length of the CDR3 is 15 residues. Germline V CDR1 and CDR2: SGHVS, FNYEAQ. V lost 5 bases to trimming and J lost 9 bases; unmatched junction nucleotides: 8.

This chain uses TRBV30 with TRBJ1-2, with 9 bases fitting TRBD1. CDR3 length equals 15 residues. V lost 2 bases, J lost 8 bases, and 12 bases stayed unmatched. CDR1 is GTSNPN, CDR2 SVGIG, per germline (reference sequence). The chain's CDR3 is CAWSFLQGAYGGYTF. The CDR3, as DNA: TGTGCCTGGAGTTTCCTACAGGGGGCATACGGAGGCTACACCTTC. Drawing the rest from reference TRBV30 and TRBJ1-2, the complete variable domain is SQTIHQWPATLVQPVGSPLSLECTVEGTSNPNLYWYRQAAGRGLQLLFYSVGIGQISSEVPQNLSASRPQDRQFILSSKKLLLSDSGFYLCAWSFLQGAYGGYTFGSGTRLTVV.

The V gene is TRBV9, the J gene TRBJ2-2; 8 positions match TRBD1. Trimming cost V 2 bases and J 0 bases; bases outside gene matches: 6. The CDR3 has 17 residues. Germline assignment: CDR1 SGDLS and CDR2 YYNGEE. In DNA, the CDR3 is TGTGCCAGCAGCGTGCACAACAGGGGGGCGAACACCGGGGAGCTGTTTTTT. Its translation: CASSVHNRGANTGELFF.

Only one count was recorded for this clone. This rearrangement joins TRBV27 to TRBJ2-3, with TRBD2 identical over 7 bases. V shed 4 bases and J 1 base; nucleotides not matched to a gene: 8. CDR1 is MNHEY, CDR2 SMNVEV, per germline (reference sequence). CDR3 length equals 16 residues. CDR3 loop: CASSSPLADGTDTQYF. The DNA of the CDR3 is TGTGCCAGCAGTTCGCCTCTAGCGGACGGCACAGATACGCAGTATTTT.

The chain joins TRBV6-1 to TRBJ1-2, with D hard to call. The CDR3 covers 15 residues. V lost 2 bases and J lost 4, with 14 bases in between. The germline V gene encodes CDR1 MNHNS and CDR2 SASEGT. CDR3 sequence (DNA): TGTGCCAGCAGTGAAAGGGAGGAGGCCTTCTATGGCTACACCTTC. Protein sequence: CASSEREEAFYGYTF.

This clone has a handful of counts. This sequence joins TRBV18 and TRBJ1-3, with no clear D. This CDR3 region has 11 residues. Germline CDR1 reads KGHSH; CDR2 reads LQKENI. Between the trimmed V and J ends, which lost 2 bases and 6 bases, there was a span of 2 bases. CDR3 sequence (DNA): TGTGCCAGCTCACCAGTAAACACCATATATTTT. This sequence encodes CASSPVNTIYF.

The chain has TRBV10-3 and TRBJ2-1; 8 nucleotides match TRBD1. Losses at the gene ends were 4 bases for V and 6 bases for J; bases not matched to a gene: 5. CDR1 is ENHRY, CDR2 SYGVKD, per germline. The CDR3 totals 14 residues. The CDR3 DNA reads TGTGCCATCAGTGCTCAGGACAGGGTCAATGAGCAGTTCTTC. Protein product: CAISAQDRVNEQFF.

Regarding this clone: The junction departs from the called germline gene at one end, perhaps through a read error. This chain uses TRBV6-5 with TRBJ2-7; 9 bases map to TRBD2. The CDR3 has 10 residues. The germline CDR1 and CDR2 sequences are MNHEY and SVGAGI. DNA for the CDR3: TGTGCCTGCGGGGGGGCGATCGTGAACTTC. This sequence encodes CACGGAIVNF.

This rearrangement joins TRBV7-8 to TRBJ2-1, with D unclear. The CDR3 runs 16 residues. Trimming took off 0 bases at V and 8 bases at J, with 17 bases between the two ends. Looked up from germline, CDR1 is SGHVS and CDR2 is FQNEAQ. Here the CDR3 reads CASSLAVGTKGDEQFF. The DNA of the CDR3 is TGTGCCAGCAGCTTAGCGGTGGGAACTAAGGGCGATGAGCAGTTCTTC.